This T cell receptor (beta chain) was recorded in a study of cytomegalovirus exposure and HLA in healthy donors. At the level of the study: Earlier results showed roughly 120 million unique TCR beta sequences derived from approximately 180 million T cells. General study points: At a 0.05 false discovery rate, a later analysis found 18,000 or so TCR beta sequences to be associated with HLA alleles. Reportedly, HLA-A and HLA-B alleles of most subjects were accurately predicted from TCR beta.

Details on this clone: No antigen is known for it.

Healthy bone marrow donors made up the donors. PCR involved 60 Vbeta and 13 Jbeta primers. The assay was immunoSEQ multiplex PCR, and TCRdb's table has in-frame clones only and misses some. This table holds about 220,000 clones, about 70% found once. This CDR3 spans 16 amino acids. CDR1 is MGHDK and CDR2 is SYGVNS in the germline V gene. V was pared by 3 bases and J by 5 bases, with 10 bases of the junction left unmatched. Sample: PBMCs. The clonotype was recovered from a woman aged 25 to 39 in good health and CMV-seronegative. The V and J genes are TRBV25-1 and TRBJ2-1, with 7 positions matching TRBD2. The CDR3 nucleotides are TGTGCCAGCAGTGATTTTAGTGGCGGGGGTCACAATGAGCAGTTCTTC. Translation: CASSDFSGGGHNEQFF.